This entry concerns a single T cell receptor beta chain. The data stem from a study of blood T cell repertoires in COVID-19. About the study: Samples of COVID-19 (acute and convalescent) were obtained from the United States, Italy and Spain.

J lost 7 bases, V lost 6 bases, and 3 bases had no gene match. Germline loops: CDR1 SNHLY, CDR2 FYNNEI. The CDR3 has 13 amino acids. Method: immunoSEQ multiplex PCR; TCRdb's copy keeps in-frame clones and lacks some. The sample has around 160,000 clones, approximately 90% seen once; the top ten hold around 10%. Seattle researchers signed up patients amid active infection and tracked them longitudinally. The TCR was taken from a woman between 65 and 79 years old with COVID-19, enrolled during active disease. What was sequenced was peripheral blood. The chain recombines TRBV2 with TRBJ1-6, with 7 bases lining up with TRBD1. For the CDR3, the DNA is TGTGCCAGCAGGAGACAGGGAAATTCACCCCTCCACTTT. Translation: CASRRQGNSPLHF.